The 17 T cell receptor beta chains presented below share a single source sample, sequenced in a study of cytomegalovirus exposure and HLA in healthy donors. It was with 60 Vbeta and 13 Jbeta primers that the PCR ran. The protocol was immunoSEQ multiplex PCR, while the TCRdb copy is restricted to in-frame clones and leaves out a portion. The sample gives roughly 200,000 clones, around 70% of which show up once; 2.6% is in the top ten. The sequenced sample was PBMCs. These receptors all come from a man in his forties in good health and CMV-seropositive.

This clone was seen only a few times. This rearrangement joins TRBV6-1 to TRBJ1-5, with unresolved D. This CDR3 is 13 amino acids long. Trimming took off 4 bases at V and 3 bases at J, with 7 bases between the two ends. Germline CDR1 is MNHNS and CDR2 is SASEGT. The DNA for the CDR3 is TGTGCCAGCAGTGGGCAGGTCAATCAGCCCCAGCATTTT. This sequence encodes CASSGQVNQPQHF.

The genes are TRBV7-2 and TRBJ2-7; 9 bases map to TRBD2. V dropped 3 bases and J dropped 0; count of bases not matched to a gene: 3. CDR1 SGHTA and CDR2 FQGNSA come from the germline V gene. This CDR3 region has 15 residues. The CDR3 region has the DNA TGTGCCAGCAGCTTCTTAGCGGGGGACTCCTACGAGCAGTACTTC. Its protein is CASSFLAGDSYEQYF. The complete variable domain, with remaining parts taken from reference TRBV7-2 and TRBJ2-7, reads GAGVSQSPSNKVTEKGKDVELRCDPISGHTALYWYRQSLGQGLEFLIYFQGNSAPDKSGLPSDRFSAERTGGSVSTLTIQRTQQEDSAVYLCASSFLAGDSYEQYFGPGTRLTVT.

The chain couples TRBV5-4 to TRBJ1-2; TRBD1 agrees at 7 bases. This CDR3 contains 14 residues. Trimming took 4 bases from V and 1 from J; bases not matched to a gene: 4. Germline CDR1 reads SGHNT; CDR2 reads YYREEE (reference sequence). CDR3 residues: CASSRTGVNYGYTF. CDR3 nucleotide sequence: TGTGCCAGCAGCCGGACAGGAGTTAACTATGGCTACACCTTC.

A few counts support this clone. The J gene is TRBJ2-1, the V gene TRBV5-1; TRBD1 agrees at 9 bases. Trimming removed 1 base from V and 5 bases from J; junction bases left unmatched: 1. Germline values: CDR1 SGHRS, CDR2 YFSETQ. This CDR3 contains 14 residues. In nucleotides, the CDR3 is TGCGCCAGCAGCTTGAGACAGGGGGACAATGAGCAGTTCTTC. It translates to CASSLRQGDNEQFF.

This sequence joins TRBV10-3 and TRBJ2-7, with 10 bases lining up with TRBD2. V dropped 5 bases and J dropped 2; count of bases not matched to a gene: 6. This CDR3 region has 15 residues. Germline CDR1 ENHRY, CDR2 SYGVKD. The CDR3 loop reads CAISTGTSVTYEQYF. CDR3 coding DNA: TGTGCCATCAGTACGGGGACTAGCGTCACCTACGAGCAGTACTTC.

The CDR3 region is CASGALAGGNTGELFF. Written as DNA, the CDR3 is TGTGCTAGTGGTGCACTAGCGGGGGGGAACACCGGGGAGCTGTTTTTT. This chain uses TRBV12-5 with TRBJ2-2; 12 bases are a match to TRBD2. V was pared by 5 bases and J by 1 base, with 2 bases of the junction left unmatched. The CDR3 runs to 16 residues. The germline CDR1 and CDR2 sequences are LGHNT and FRNRAP.

Of note for this clone: One end of the junction does not line up with germline, which may come from a read error. V gene TRBV6-6 combines with J gene TRBJ1-2; a possible D gene is TRBD1 (5 bases). Germline CDR1 MNHNY, CDR2 SVGAGI (reference sequence). This CDR3 spans 15 amino acids. CDR3 sequence reads: CASSNSRDRNYGYTF. In DNA, the CDR3 is TGTGCCAGCAGTAACTCTAGAGACAGAAACTATGGCTACACCTTC.

The chain has TRBV5-4 and TRBJ2-3, with D maybe TRBD2 (6 bases). CDR3 length: 19 residues. The V gene lost 1 base and the J gene lost 1 base, with 22 bases spanning the gap. Per germline, CDR1 SGHNT and CDR2 YYREEE (reference sequence). The CDR3 spells CASSLLGTAGPLGTDTQYF. CDR3 nucleotide sequence: TGTGCCAGCAGCTTGTTGGGGACGGCGGGACCCCTCGGCACAGATACGCAGTATTTT.

This clone was observed a few times. The V and J genes are TRBV13 and TRBJ1-2, with D tentatively TRBD1 (6 bases). The CDR3 is made up of 13 amino acids. Germline loops: CDR1 PRHDT, CDR2 FYEKMQ (reference sequence). V lost 6 bases and J lost 4, with 12 bases in between. The CDR3 protein is CASREQGGYGYTF. The CDR3 DNA reads as TGTGCCAGCAGAGAACAGGGTGGCTATGGCTACACCTTC. The variable domain in full, with the rest retrieved from reference TRBV13 and TRBJ1-2, is AAGVIQSPRHLIKEKRETATLKCYPIPRHDTVYWYQQGPGQDPQFLISFYEKMQSDKGSIPDRFSAQQFSDYHSELNMSSLELGDSALYFCASREQGGYGYTFGSGTRLTVV.

The rearrangement joins TRBV5-1 to TRBJ2-2; tentative D call: TRBD1 (5 bases). Germline assignment: CDR1 SGHRS and CDR2 YFSETQ. V was shortened by 0 bases and J by 7 bases, with 10 bases between the two germline ends. This CDR3 contains 14 residues. The CDR3, as DNA: TGCGCCAGCAGCTTGGAGGGGCCGGGCGGGGAGCTGTTTTTT. Its translation is CASSLEGPGGELFF.

The genes are TRBV14 and TRBJ1-3, with D maybe TRBD1 (5 bases). CDR1 is SGHDN, CDR2 FVKESK, per germline. V lost 4 bases, J lost 0 bases, and 13 bases lay in between. CDR3 length: 16 residues. CDR3 loop: CASSRKQAFSGNTIYF. CDR3 bases: TGTGCCAGCAGCCGAAAACAGGCCTTCTCTGGAAACACCATATATTTT.

The chain links TRBV6-5 to TRBJ2-3; perhaps TRBD1 as D (7 bases). V was shortened by 5 bases and J by 4 bases, with 16 bases between the two germline ends. There are 15 residues in the CDR3. Germline CDR1 is MNHEY and CDR2 is SVGAGI. CDR3 DNA: TGTGCCAGCAGTGGGGCGGAGGGGGCCTCAGATACGCAGTATTTT. It codes for CASSGAEGASDTQYF.

This clone was counted between two and nine times. The chain couples TRBV11-2 to TRBJ2-1; a possible D gene is TRBD2 (6 bases). CDR3 size: 15 residues. CDR1 is SGHAT and CDR2 is FQNNGV in the germline V gene. V gave up 0 bases and J gave up 8 bases, with 14 bases separating them. CDR3 protein: CASSLERGTRDEQFF. The CDR3 DNA follows: TGTGCCAGCAGCTTAGAGCGGGGCACCAGGGATGAGCAGTTCTTC.

This clone has a handful of counts. The V and J genes are TRBV18 and TRBJ1-2; 9 positions agree with TRBD1. The length of the CDR3 is 15 residues. Trimming removed 4 bases from V and 5 bases from J; junction bases left unmatched: 8. CDR1 is KGHSH, CDR2 LQKENI, per germline. The CDR3 here is CASSLPGQGLYGYTF. In DNA, the CDR3 is TGTGCCAGCTCACTACCGGGACAGGGCCTATATGGCTACACCTTC.

This clone appeared a single time. Other DNA sequences from this sample encode an identical CDR3 as well. This chain connects TRBV10-2 to TRBJ2-7; D uncertain. The length of the CDR3 is 12 residues. V dropped 4 bases and J dropped 2 bases, with 6 bases sitting between them. In germline, CDR1 is WSHSY, CDR2 SAAADI. The CDR3 coding sequence is TGCGCCAGCAGTGGGGCCGCCTACGAGCAGTACTTC. It translates to CASSGAAYEQYF.

The chain uses TRBV19 and TRBJ1-5; D may be TRBD1 (6 bases). Trimming removed 3 bases at V and 3 bases at J, with 12 bases between. Looked up from germline, CDR1 is LNHDA and CDR2 is SQIVND (reference sequence). The CDR3 totals 15 residues. In DNA form, the CDR3 reads TGTGCCAGTAGTATCCCGACAGGCCTCAATCAGCCCCAGCATTTT. This sequence encodes CASSIPTGLNQPQHF.

CDR3 in amino acids: CAIRTGGGGNEQFF. The CDR3 coding sequence is TGTGCCATCCGAACAGGGGGTGGGGGGAATGAGCAGTTCTTC. The V and J genes are TRBV11-2 and TRBJ2-1; 8 bases are a match to TRBD1. With 10 bases clipped from V and 7 bases from J, the junction kept 12 bases outside the gene matches. The CDR3 covers 14 residues. The germline V gene has CDR1 SGHAT and CDR2 FQNNGV.